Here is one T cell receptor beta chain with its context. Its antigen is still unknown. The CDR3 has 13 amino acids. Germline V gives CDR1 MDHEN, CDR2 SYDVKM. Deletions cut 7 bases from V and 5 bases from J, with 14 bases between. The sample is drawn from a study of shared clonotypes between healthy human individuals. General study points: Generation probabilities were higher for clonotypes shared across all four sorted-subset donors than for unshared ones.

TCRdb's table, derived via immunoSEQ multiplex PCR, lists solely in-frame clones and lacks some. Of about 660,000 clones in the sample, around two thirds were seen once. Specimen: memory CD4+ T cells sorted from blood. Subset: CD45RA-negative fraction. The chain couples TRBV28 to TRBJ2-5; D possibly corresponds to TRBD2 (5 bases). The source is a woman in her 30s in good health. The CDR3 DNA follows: TGTGCCAGCATTTCTAGCTCGGTGGAGACCCAGTACTTC. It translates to CASISSSVETQYF.